Included here is one TCR beta chain sequence, with context. Libraries for TCRalpha and TCRbeta carried sample barcodes and unique molecular identifiers via 5'RACE. TCRdb ran MiXCR on the 5' RACE reads and lists one entry per CDR3 protein. The sample consists of around 470,000 distinct CDR3 sequences, roughly 20% of them appearing once. The data originate from a study of T-cell memory formation after mild COVID-19. Study information: Largely donor-specific TCR clusters were found.

The ends were cut back, 0 bases at V and 3 bases at J, with 10 bases in the middle. From germline, CDR1 is SGDLS and CDR2 YYNGEE. The CDR3 has 14 residues. This chain connects TRBV9 to TRBJ2-7; D is unresolved. Source material: PBMCs or a T cell subset sorted from them (not recorded which). The source is an adult woman who had mild COVID-19 (a few samples of this study predate the infection). Cell type and time point are not known. DNA for the CDR3: TGTGCCAGCAGCGTAGGGGCAGGAGACTACGAGCAGTACTTC. It encodes CASSVGAGDYEQYF.